This entry features one TCR beta chain sequence. Its antigen is still unknown. Base qualities are not recorded, but no much larger clone differs from it by a single base. The CDR3 sequence holds 17 residues, the cysteine and phenylalanine included. CDR3 DNA only is kept here, 51 bases in frame from base 1. In the germline V gene, CDR1 corresponds to SGDLS and CDR2 to YYNGEE. V is shortened by 3 bases, J by 1 base, and the region joining them spans 19 bases. The CDR3 regions of human TCRbeta chains were subjected to immunosequencing. The authors' pipeline ran thus. TCRs in the repertoires were matched against a reference library of SARS-CoV-2-specific TCRs that had been generated with the MIRA antigen-specificity platform. Breadth was defined as the fraction of unique TCRs that were SARS-CoV-2-associated. Depth was defined as the fraction of total T cells that were SARS-CoV-2-associated. Each spike-specific TCR was assigned to its reactive spike region and to a CD4 or CD8 class using the MIRA data. Log10-transformed breadth and depth values were compared by one-way ANOVA with Sidak's multiple comparisons tests. The table was pulled from immuneACCESS by TCRdb, which kept in-frame rearrangements only. Such tables lose some clones; where checked, under half of the loss comes from unresolved V genes, and the rest has no known cause. V, J and clone size derive from that table, while D and trimming were established from the DNA sequence. The table for this sample lists about 140,000 clones; just under 95% of them were counted only once. Clones ranked in the top ten supply around 12% of the sample.

The data originate from a study of T cell responses to AZD1222 COVID-19 vaccine (dated by TCRdb to 2020 to 2022). Concerning the study at large: A total of 233 trial participants underwent TCR sequencing, of whom around 210 had received two doses of AZD1222 and about 25 had received two doses of the MenACWY control vaccine. Enrollment into the trials was organized by age into subgroups of 18-55, 56-69 and 70-plus years, and those subgroups contained about 160, 30 and 59 TCR-sequenced participants, respectively. The paper's findings and limits, for the study overall: Because no day 14 peak-response samples were available, the repertoires could be characterized only after the peak T cell response. The whole spike protein was spanned by vaccine-associated CD4 TCRs, and dominant responses were seen in regions 160-218 and 743-854. Participants were mostly white British and included more females than males, and it was suggested by the authors that clonal diversity may have been underestimated. The 56-69-year group was small, and its depth increase did not reach significance, likely because of low power. Reportedly, almost half of the unique spike-specific TCRs recognized epitopes lying outside the regions that are mutated in the B.1.351 and B.1.1.7 variants. Conclusions about previously exposed vaccinees were limited because only a handful of AZD1222 recipients were SARS-CoV-2 seropositive at baseline. After two AZD1222 doses, spike-specific TCR breadth and depth were significantly higher than at day 0 and than in MenACWY recipients.

Interpreted using the paper, the time point label stands for: sample from adult after SARS-CoV-2 infection, after symptom onset. A couple of convalescent COVID-19 patients, sampled after symptom onset from adults with prior SARS-CoV-2 infection, were also TCR-sequenced for comparison. The sequence came from an adult who had recovered from COVID-19. The rearranged chain carries TRBV9 and TRBJ1-1, with TRBD1 perhaps the D gene, on 6 matching bases. Sequences were derived from peripheral blood, sampled after recovery from COVID-19. Here the CDR3 is given as CASSAPNRDIKNTEAFF. The DNA sequence follows: TGTGCCAGCAGCGCCCCAAACCGGGACATAAAGAACACTGAAGCTTTCTTT.